This T cell receptor (beta chain) was sequenced for a study of CD4 T cells in relation to SARS-CoV-2 and coronaviruses. As for the study in general: ViraFEST: approximately 10-day antigen culture of PBMCs, then TCR beta CDR3 sequencing.

CD4+ T cells from unexposed donors were obtained before the COVID-19 pandemic (2011-2018). CD4+ T cells were isolated from the cells after more than nine days of culture. Germline V lookup: CDR1 MNHEY, CDR2 SVGAGI. CDR3 length: 15 residues. Trimming removed 2 bases at V and 0 bases at J, with 5 bases between. Repertoires were generated with immunoSEQ multiplex PCR, while TCRdb's copy carries only in-frame clones and drops some. The sample records tens of thousands of clones, more than 75% being singletons. To note about this clone: Its antigen is still unknown.

The rearrangement joins TRBV6-5 to TRBJ2-6, with unresolved D. The source is a human donor in good health. The sequenced sample consisted of CD4+ T cells from PBMCs, cultured in vitro. The CDR3 nucleotides are TGTGCCAGCAGTTACACGAACTCTGGGGCCAACGTCCTGACTTTC. This translates into CASSYTNSGANVLTF.